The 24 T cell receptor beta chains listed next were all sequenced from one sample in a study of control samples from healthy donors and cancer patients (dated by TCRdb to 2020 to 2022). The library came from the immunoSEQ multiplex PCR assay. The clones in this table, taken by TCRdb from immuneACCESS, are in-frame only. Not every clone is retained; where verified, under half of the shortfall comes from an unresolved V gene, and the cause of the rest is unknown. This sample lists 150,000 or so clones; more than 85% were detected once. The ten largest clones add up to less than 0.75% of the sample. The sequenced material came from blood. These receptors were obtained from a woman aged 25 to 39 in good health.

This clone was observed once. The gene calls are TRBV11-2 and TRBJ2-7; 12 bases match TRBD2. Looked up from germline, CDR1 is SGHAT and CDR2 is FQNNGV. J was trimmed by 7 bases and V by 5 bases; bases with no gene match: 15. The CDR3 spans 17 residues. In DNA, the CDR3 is TGTGCCAGCAGCCTTAGGACTAGCGGGGTCGCGCTACGAGAGCAGTACTTC. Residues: CASSLRTSGVALREQYF.

The CDR3 sequence: CASSPRGGRGGTDTQYF. CDR3 nucleotides: TGTGCCAGCAGCCCAAGGGGGGGCAGGGGAGGCACAGATACGCAGTATTTT. The rearrangement links TRBV7-8 to TRBJ2-3; maybe TRBD2 (7 bases). The germline V and J ends were trimmed by 5 bases and 1 base, with 19 bases remaining between them. The CDR3 loop spans 17 amino acids. Per the germline V gene, CDR1 is SGHVS and CDR2 is FQNEAQ.

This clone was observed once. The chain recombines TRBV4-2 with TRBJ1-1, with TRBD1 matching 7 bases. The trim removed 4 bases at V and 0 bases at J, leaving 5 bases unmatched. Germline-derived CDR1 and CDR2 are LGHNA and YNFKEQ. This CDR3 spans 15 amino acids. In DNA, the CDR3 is TGTGCCAGCAGCCCAGGGGGGAAAATGAACACTGAAGCTTTCTTT. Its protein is CASSPGGKMNTEAFF.

CDR3 protein: CASTLVGYQPQHF. CDR3 sequence (DNA): TGTGCCAGCACCCTGGTAGGGTATCAGCCCCAGCATTTT. The genes are TRBV28 and TRBJ1-5; D not certain. Germline CDR1 MDHEN, CDR2 SYDVKM. The CDR3 runs to 13 residues. With 7 bases removed from V and 5 bases from J, the gap between germline ends came to 12 bases.

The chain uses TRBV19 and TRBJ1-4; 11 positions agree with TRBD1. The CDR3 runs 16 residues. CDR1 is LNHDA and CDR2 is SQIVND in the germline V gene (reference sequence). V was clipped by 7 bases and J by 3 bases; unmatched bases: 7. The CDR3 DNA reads TGTGCCAGTACCGGACAGGGGGCGATTGCTAATGAAAAACTGTTTTTT. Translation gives CASTGQGAIANEKLFF.

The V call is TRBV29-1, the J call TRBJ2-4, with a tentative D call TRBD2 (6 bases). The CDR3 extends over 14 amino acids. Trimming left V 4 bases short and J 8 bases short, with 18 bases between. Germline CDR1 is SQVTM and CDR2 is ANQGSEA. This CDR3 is CSVGRDFRADIQYF. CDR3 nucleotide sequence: TGCAGCGTTGGCCGGGACTTTCGTGCGGACATTCAGTACTTC.

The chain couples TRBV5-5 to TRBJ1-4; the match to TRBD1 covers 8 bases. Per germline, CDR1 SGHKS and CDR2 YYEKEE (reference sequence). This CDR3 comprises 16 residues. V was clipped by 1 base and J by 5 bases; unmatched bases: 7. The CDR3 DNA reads TGTGCCAGCAGCTTGTCCGCAGGGGGCACCAATGAAAAACTGTTTTTT. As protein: CASSLSAGGTNEKLFF.

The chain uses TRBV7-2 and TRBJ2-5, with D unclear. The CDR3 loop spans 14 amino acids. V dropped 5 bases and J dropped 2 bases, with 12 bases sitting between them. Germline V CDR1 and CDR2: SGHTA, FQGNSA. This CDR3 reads CASSQVAIQETQYF. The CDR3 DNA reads TGTGCCAGCAGCCAAGTGGCCATTCAAGAGACCCAGTACTTC.

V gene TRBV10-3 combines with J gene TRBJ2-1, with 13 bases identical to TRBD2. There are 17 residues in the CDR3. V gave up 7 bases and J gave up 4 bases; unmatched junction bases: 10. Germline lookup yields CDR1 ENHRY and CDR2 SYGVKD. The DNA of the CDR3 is TGTGCCATCATTAAGACTAGCGGGAGGCCACCTTACAATGAGCAGTTCTTC. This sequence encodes CAIIKTSGRPPYNEQFF.

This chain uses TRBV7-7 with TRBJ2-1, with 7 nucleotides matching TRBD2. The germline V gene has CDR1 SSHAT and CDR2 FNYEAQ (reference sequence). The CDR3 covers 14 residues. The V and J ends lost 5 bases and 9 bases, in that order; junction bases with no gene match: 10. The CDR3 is CASSPNRGDREQFF. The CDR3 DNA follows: TGTGCCAGCAGCCCCAATCGGGGGGACCGTGAGCAGTTCTTC.

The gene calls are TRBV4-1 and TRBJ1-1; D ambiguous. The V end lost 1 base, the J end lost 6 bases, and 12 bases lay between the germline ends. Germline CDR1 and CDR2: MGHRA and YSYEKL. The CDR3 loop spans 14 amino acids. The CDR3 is CASSQGGARAEAFF. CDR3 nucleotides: TGCGCCAGCAGCCAAGGAGGCGCCCGGGCTGAAGCTTTCTTT.

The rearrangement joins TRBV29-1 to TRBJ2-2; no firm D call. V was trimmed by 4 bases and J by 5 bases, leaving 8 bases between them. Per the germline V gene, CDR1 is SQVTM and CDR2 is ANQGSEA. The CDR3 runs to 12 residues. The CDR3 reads CSVAWGTGELFF. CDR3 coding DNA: TGCAGCGTTGCATGGGGTACCGGGGAGCTGTTTTTT.

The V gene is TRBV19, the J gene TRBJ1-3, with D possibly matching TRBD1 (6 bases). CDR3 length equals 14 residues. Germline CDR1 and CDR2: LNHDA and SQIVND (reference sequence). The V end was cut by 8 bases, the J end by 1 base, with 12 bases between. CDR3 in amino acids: CASETGYSGNTIYF. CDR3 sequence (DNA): TGTGCCAGTGAAACAGGGTATTCTGGAAACACCATATATTTT.

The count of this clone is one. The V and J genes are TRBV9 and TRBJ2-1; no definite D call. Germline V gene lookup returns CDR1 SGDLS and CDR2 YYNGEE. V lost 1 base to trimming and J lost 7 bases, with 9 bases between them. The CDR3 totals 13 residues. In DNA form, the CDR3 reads TGTGCCAGCAGCGTATATCAGTCGAATGAGCAGTTCTTC. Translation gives CASSVYQSNEQFF.

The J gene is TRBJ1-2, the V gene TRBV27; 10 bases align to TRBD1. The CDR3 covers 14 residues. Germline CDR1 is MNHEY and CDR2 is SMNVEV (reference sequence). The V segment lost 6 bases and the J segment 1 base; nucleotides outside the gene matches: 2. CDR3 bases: TGTGCCAGCAGGGGGGACAGGGGTAACTATGGCTACACCTTC. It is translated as CASRGDRGNYGYTF.

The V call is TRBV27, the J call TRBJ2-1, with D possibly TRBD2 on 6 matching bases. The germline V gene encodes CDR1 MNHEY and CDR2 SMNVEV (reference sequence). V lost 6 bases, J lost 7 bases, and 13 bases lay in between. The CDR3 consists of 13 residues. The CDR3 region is CASRGTSVNEQFF. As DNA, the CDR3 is TGTGCCAGCAGGGGGACTTCTGTTAATGAGCAGTTCTTC.

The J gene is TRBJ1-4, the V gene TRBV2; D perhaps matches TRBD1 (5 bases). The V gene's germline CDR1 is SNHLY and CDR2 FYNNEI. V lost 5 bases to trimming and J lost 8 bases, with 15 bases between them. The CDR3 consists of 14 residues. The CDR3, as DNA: TGTGCCAGCAGTAAAGAGGGGACGAAAGAAAAACTGTTTTTT. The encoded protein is CASSKEGTKEKLFF.

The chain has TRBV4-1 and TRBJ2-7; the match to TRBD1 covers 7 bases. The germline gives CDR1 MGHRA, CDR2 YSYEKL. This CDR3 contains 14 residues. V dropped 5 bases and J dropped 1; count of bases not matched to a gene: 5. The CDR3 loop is CASSVTGQSYEQYF. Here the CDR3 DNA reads TGCGCCAGCAGCGTCACGGGACAGTCCTACGAGCAGTACTTC.

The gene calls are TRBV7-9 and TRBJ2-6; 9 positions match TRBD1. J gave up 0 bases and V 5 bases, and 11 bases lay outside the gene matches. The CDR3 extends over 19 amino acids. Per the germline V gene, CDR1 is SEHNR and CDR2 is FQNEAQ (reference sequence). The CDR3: CASSRLGQGRSSGANVLTF. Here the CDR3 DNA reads TGTGCCAGCAGCCGACTTGGACAGGGGCGGAGCTCTGGGGCCAACGTCCTGACTTTC.

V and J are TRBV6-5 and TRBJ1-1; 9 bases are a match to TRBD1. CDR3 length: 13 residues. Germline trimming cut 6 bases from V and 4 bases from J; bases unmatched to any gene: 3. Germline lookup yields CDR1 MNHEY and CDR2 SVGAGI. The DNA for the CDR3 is TGTGCCAGCAGGGGGACAGGGACCACTGAAGCTTTCTTT. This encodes CASRGTGTTEAFF.

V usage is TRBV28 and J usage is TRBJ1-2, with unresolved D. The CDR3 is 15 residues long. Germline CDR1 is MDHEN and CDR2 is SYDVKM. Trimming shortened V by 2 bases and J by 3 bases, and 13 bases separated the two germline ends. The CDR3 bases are TGTGCCAGCAGTTTACCCGGACCTCCCCACTATGGCTACACCTTC. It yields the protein CASSLPGPPHYGYTF.

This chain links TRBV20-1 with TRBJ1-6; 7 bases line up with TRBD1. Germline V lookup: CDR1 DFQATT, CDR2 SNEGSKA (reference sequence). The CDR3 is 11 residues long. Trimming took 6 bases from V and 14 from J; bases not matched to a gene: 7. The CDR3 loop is CSAWDSGTLHF. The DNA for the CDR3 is TGCAGTGCCTGGGACAGCGGAACCCTCCACTTT.

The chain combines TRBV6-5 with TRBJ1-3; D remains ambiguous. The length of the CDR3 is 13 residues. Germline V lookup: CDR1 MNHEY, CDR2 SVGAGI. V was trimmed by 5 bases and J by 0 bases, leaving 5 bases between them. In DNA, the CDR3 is TGTGCCAGCAGTAGCATCTCTGGAAACACCATATATTTT. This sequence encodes CASSSISGNTIYF.

The CDR3: CASSQAGTAEAFF. The CDR3 DNA reads as TGCGCCAGCAGCCAGGCCGGGACAGCCGAAGCTTTCTTT. This chain links TRBV4-1 with TRBJ1-1, with 7 bases aligning to TRBD1. There are 13 residues in the CDR3. The germline gives CDR1 MGHRA, CDR2 YSYEKL. The J segment lost 8 bases and the V segment lost 3 bases, leaving 6 bases of the junction unmatched.